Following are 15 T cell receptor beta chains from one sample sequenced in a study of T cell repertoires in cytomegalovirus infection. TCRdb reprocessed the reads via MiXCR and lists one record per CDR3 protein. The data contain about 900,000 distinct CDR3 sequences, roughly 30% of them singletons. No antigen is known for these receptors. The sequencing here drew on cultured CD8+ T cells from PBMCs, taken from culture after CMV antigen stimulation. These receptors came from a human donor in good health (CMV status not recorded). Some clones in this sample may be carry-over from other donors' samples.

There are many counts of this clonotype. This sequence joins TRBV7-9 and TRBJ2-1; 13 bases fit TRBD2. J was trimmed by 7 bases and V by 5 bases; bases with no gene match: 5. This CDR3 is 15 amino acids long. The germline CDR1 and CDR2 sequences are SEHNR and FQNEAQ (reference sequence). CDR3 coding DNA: TGTGCCAGCAGCCGGACTAGCGGGGGCTGGAATGAGCAGTTCTTC. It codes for CASSRTSGGWNEQFF. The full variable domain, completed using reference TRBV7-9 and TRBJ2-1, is DTGVSQNPRHKITKRGQNVTFRCDPISEHNRLYWYRQTLGQGPEFLTYFQNEAQLEKSRLLSDRFSAERPKGSFSTLEIQRTEQGDSAMYLCASSRTSGGWNEQFFGPGTRLTVL.

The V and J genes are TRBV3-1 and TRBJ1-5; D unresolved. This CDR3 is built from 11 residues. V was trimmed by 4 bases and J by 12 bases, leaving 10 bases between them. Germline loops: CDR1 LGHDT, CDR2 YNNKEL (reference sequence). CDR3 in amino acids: CASSPARRQHF. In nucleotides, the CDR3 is TGTGCCAGCAGCCCAGCAAGGCGCCAGCATTTT.

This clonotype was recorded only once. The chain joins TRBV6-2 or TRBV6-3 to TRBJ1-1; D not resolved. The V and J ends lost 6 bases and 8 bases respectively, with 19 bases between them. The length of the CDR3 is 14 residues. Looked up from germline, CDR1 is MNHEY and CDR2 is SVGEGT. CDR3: CASRSPGSWEEAFF. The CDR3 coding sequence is TGTGCCAGCAGATCCCCCGGCTCCTGGGAGGAAGCTTTCTTT.

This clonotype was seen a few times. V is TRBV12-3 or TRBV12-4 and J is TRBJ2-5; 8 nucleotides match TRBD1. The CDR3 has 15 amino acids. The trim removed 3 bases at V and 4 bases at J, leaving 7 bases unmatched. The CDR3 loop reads CASSFSHRGIETQYF. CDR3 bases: TGTGCCAGCAGTTTTTCCCACAGGGGGATAGAGACCCAGTACTTC.

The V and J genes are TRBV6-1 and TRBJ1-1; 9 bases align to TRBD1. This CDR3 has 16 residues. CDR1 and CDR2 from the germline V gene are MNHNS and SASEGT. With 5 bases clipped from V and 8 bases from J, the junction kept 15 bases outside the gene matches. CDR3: CASSSGQGTGLREAFF. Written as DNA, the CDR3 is TGTGCCAGCAGTTCAGGACAGGGGACAGGACTTCGGGAAGCTTTCTTT.

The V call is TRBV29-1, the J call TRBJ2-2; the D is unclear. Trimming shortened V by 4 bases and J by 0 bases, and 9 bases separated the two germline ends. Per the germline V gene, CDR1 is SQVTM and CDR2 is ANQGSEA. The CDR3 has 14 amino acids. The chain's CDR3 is CSVGLSANTGELFF. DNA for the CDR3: TGCAGCGTTGGATTGTCAGCGAACACCGGGGAGCTGTTTTTT.

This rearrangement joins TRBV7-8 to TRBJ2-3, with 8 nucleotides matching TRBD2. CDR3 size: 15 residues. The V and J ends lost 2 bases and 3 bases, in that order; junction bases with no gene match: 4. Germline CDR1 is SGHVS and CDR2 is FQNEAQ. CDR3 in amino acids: CASSLTGGLTDTQYF. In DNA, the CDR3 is TGTGCCAGCAGCTTAACGGGGGGGCTAACAGATACGCAGTATTTT.

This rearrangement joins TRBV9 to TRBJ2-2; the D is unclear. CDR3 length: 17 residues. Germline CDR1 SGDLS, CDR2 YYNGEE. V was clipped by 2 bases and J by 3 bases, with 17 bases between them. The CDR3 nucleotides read TGTGCCAGCAGCGTCCCCGGGCGCCGGGCCGACACCGGGGAGCTGTTTTTT. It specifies CASSVPGRRADTGELFF.

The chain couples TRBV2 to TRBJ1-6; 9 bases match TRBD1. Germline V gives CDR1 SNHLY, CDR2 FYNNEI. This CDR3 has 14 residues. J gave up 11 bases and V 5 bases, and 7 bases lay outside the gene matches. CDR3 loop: CASSHPGQGPPLHF. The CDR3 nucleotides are TGTGCCAGCAGTCACCCGGGACAGGGACCACCCCTCCACTTT.

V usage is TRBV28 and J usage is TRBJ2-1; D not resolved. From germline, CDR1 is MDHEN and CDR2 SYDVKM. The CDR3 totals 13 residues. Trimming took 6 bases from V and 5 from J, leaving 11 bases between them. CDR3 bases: TGTGCCAGCAGCCCCGTGGGTGACAATGAGCAGTTCTTC. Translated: CASSPVGDNEQFF. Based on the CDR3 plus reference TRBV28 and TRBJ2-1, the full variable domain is DVKVTQSSRYLVKRTGEKVFLECVQDMDHENMFWYRQDPGLGLRLIYFSYDVKMKEKGDIPEGYSVSREKKERFSLILESASTNQTSMYLCASSPVGDNEQFFGPGTRLTVL.

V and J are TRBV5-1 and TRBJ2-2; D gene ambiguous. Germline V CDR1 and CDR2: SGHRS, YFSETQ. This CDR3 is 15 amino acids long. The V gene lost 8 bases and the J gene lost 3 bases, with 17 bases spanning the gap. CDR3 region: CASELGFRDTGELFF. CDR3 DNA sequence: TGCGCCAGTGAATTGGGGTTTAGAGACACCGGGGAGCTGTTTTTT.

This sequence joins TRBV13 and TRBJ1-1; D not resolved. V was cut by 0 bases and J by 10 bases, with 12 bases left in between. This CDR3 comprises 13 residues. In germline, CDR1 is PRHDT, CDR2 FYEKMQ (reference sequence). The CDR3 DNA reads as TGTGCCAGCAGCTTAGGATCGGCAAGTAGAGCTTTCTTT. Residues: CASSLGSASRAFF.

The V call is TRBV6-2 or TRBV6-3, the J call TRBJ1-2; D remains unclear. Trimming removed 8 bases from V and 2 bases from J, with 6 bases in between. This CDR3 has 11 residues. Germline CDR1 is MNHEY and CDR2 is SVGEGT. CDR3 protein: CASGDNYGYTF. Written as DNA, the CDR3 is TGTGCCAGCGGTGACAACTATGGCTACACCTTC.

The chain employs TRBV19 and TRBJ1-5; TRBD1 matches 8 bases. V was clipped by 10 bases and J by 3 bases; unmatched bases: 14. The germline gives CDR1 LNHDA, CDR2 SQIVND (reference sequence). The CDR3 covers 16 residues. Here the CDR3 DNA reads TGTGCCACCACCGATAGCGGACAGGGTTCCAATCAGCCCCAGCATTTT. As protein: CATTDSGQGSNQPQHF.

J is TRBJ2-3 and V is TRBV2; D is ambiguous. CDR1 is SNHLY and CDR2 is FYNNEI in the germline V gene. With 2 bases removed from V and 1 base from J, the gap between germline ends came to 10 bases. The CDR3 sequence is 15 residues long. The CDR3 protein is CASSETPRGTDTQYF. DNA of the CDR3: TGTGCCAGCAGTGAAACCCCCCGCGGCACAGATACGCAGTATTTT.